Shown below are 31 T cell receptor beta chains from a single sample sequenced in a study of cytomegalovirus exposure and HLA in healthy donors. It was with 60 Vbeta and 13 Jbeta primers that the PCR ran. This table comes from immunoSEQ multiplex PCR, and its TCRdb copy is limited to in-frame clones, with some not included. The sample yields approximately 160,000 clones, 65% to 70% seen once. Source material: PBMCs. These receptor sequences come from a young woman in good health and CMV-seropositive.

V gene TRBV6-5 combines with J gene TRBJ2-3, with TRBD2 identical over 8 bases. The CDR3 extends over 15 amino acids. From germline, CDR1 is MNHEY and CDR2 SVGAGI. After removal of 3 bases from V and 6 bases from J, the junction contained 8 bases not matched to a gene. CDR3 amino acids: CASSYLAGTWDTQYF. The CDR3 region has the DNA TGTGCCAGCAGTTATTTAGCGGGAACCTGGGATACGCAGTATTTT.

The table lists this clone with a few counts. V gene TRBV18 combines with J gene TRBJ2-3; TRBD2 matches at 8 bases. V lost 6 bases to trimming and J lost 0 bases; unmatched junction nucleotides: 5. The CDR3 sequence is 15 residues long. The germline V gene encodes CDR1 KGHSH and CDR2 LQKENI. This CDR3 is CASSSAGASTDTQYF. In DNA form, the CDR3 reads TGTGCCAGCTCGTCAGCGGGAGCGAGCACAGATACGCAGTATTTT.

This clone was recorded a few times. This sequence joins TRBV7-3 and TRBJ2-1; 10 nucleotides line up with TRBD2. J was trimmed by 7 bases and V by 9 bases; bases with no gene match: 9. The CDR3 extends over 14 amino acids. The germline V gene encodes CDR1 SGHTA and CDR2 FQGTGA. DNA of the CDR3: TGTGCCAGTAGCGGGGGGTCCGGTGCGAATGAGCAGTTCTTC. Translating it yields CASSGGSGANEQFF.

The chain uses TRBV6-5 and TRBJ2-7; D is possibly TRBD2 (6 bases). Trimming shortened V by 2 bases and J by 0 bases, and 11 bases separated the two germline ends. The CDR3 runs to 15 residues. CDR1 and CDR2 from the germline V gene are MNHEY and SVGAGI. The CDR3 loop is CASSYDGGGSYEQYF. CDR3 nucleotide sequence: TGTGCCAGCAGTTACGACGGGGGTGGCTCCTACGAGCAGTACTTC.

This chain connects TRBV7-9 to TRBJ2-5, with a tentative D call TRBD1 (7 bases). Germline lookup yields CDR1 SEHNR and CDR2 FQNEAQ (reference sequence). The CDR3 is 15 residues long. The V gene lost 5 bases and the J gene lost 2 bases, with 15 bases spanning the gap. CDR3 DNA sequence: TGTGCCAGCAGCCAGGGGGGACTCTCACAAGAGACCCAGTACTTC. Translated, it gives CASSQGGLSQETQYF.

The chain combines TRBV9 with TRBJ1-1, with D unresolved. CDR1 and CDR2 (germline): SGDLS, YYNGEE. The CDR3 spans 13 residues. Trimming took off 2 bases at V and 4 bases at J, with 9 bases between the two ends. The chain's CDR3 is CASSVSPGTEAFF. The CDR3 DNA reads TGTGCCAGCAGCGTGAGTCCGGGCACTGAAGCTTTCTTT. Looking up the rest from reference TRBV9 and TRBJ1-1 gives the full variable domain: DSGVTQTPKHLITATGQRVTLRCSPRSGDLSVYWYQQSLDQGLQFLIQYYNGEERAKGNILERFSAQQFPDLHSELNLSSLELGDSALYFCASSVSPGTEAFFGQGTRLTVV.

The chain couples TRBV7-9 to TRBJ2-3; TRBD1 matches at 8 bases. Germline loops: CDR1 SEHNR, CDR2 FQNEAQ (reference sequence). With V trimmed by 5 bases and J by 2 bases, 12 bases remained unmatched. This CDR3 spans 17 amino acids. CDR3 protein: CASSGRRARGLTDTQYF. In nucleotides, the CDR3 is TGTGCCAGCAGCGGACGGCGTGCCAGGGGGCTCACAGATACGCAGTATTTT.

The chain recombines TRBV4-1 with TRBJ2-1, with a tentative D call TRBD2 (6 bases). Trimming took 0 bases from V and 12 from J, leaving 9 bases between them. Germline V gene data show CDR1 as MGHRA and CDR2 as YSYEKL. The CDR3 length is 12 residues. CDR3 sequence: CASSQEGTWQFF. The CDR3 DNA reads as TGCGCCAGCAGCCAAGAGGGGACTTGGCAGTTCTTC.

The V gene is TRBV7-6, the J gene TRBJ2-5, with TRBD2 matching 13 bases. The J call may be mistaken, given a closer DNA end match to TRBJ2-7. CDR1 SGHVS and CDR2 FNYEAQ come from the germline V gene. The CDR3 has 16 amino acids. The CDR3 DNA is TGTGCCAGCAGCCGAGGACTAGCGGGAGTTTTCTACGAGCAGTACTTC. Translating gives CASSRGLAGVFYEQYF.

The rearrangement links TRBV4-1 to TRBJ1-2, with D perhaps TRBD1 (6 bases). The ends were cut back, 0 bases at V and 4 bases at J, with 18 bases in the middle. CDR1 MGHRA and CDR2 YSYEKL come from the germline V gene. The CDR3 sequence is 17 residues long. CDR3 amino acids: CASSQDPSGDPLYGYTF. The CDR3 DNA is TGCGCCAGCAGCCAAGATCCATCAGGGGATCCCCTCTATGGCTACACCTTC.

The chain couples TRBV7-9 to TRBJ2-3; TRBD2 aligns across 12 bases. The CDR3 covers 19 residues. V was pared by 4 bases and J by 2 bases, with 13 bases of the junction left unmatched. Germline V CDR1 and CDR2: SEHNR, FQNEAQ (reference sequence). DNA for the CDR3: TGTGCCAGCAGCTCATCGCTAGCGGGAGGGCCACCACCCACAGATACGCAGTATTTT. This sequence encodes CASSSSLAGGPPPTDTQYF. Combining the CDR3 with reference TRBV7-9 and TRBJ2-3 gives the whole variable domain DTGVSQNPRHKITKRGQNVTFRCDPISEHNRLYWYRQTLGQGPEFLTYFQNEAQLEKSRLLSDRFSAERPKGSFSTLEIQRTEQGDSAMYLCASSSSLAGGPPPTDTQYFGPGTRLTVL.

V and J are TRBV7-8 and TRBJ2-3, with 7 nucleotides matching TRBD1. The V gene end was trimmed by 4 bases and the J gene end by 2 bases; junction bases not matched to a gene: 6. Germline-derived CDR1 and CDR2 are SGHVS and FQNEAQ. CDR3 length equals 15 residues. This CDR3 reads CASSSSGGSTDTQYF. CDR3 in DNA: TGTGCCAGCAGCTCATCAGGGGGATCCACAGATACGCAGTATTTT.

The chain employs TRBV19 and TRBJ1-1; TRBD1 matches at 7 bases. In germline, CDR1 is LNHDA, CDR2 SQIVND (reference sequence). The V segment lost 2 bases and the J segment 2 bases; nucleotides outside the gene matches: 5. The CDR3 covers 15 residues. The CDR3 is CASSIWGQINTEAFF. The DNA of the CDR3 is TGTGCCAGTAGTATATGGGGACAGATTAACACTGAAGCTTTCTTT. Looking up the rest from reference TRBV19 and TRBJ1-1 gives the full variable domain: DGGITQSPKYLFRKEGQNVTLSCEQNLNHDAMYWYRQDPGQGLRLIYYSQIVNDFQKGDIAEGYSVSREKKESFPLTVTSAQKNPTAFYLCASSIWGQINTEAFFGQGTRLTVV.

The chain recombines TRBV19 with TRBJ2-2; TRBD1 is a possible D gene (5 bases). Germline CDR1 and CDR2: LNHDA and SQIVND (reference sequence). This CDR3 contains 13 residues. Trimming left V 3 bases short and J 6 bases short, with 8 bases between. The CDR3 spells CASSIQGSGELFF. The CDR3 region has the DNA TGTGCCAGTAGTATCCAGGGTTCCGGGGAGCTGTTTTTT.

This clone appeared a few times. The rearrangement joins TRBV19 to TRBJ1-2; D call uncertain. Germline V gene lookup returns CDR1 LNHDA and CDR2 SQIVND (reference sequence). This CDR3 is 11 amino acids long. Trimming removed 6 bases from V and 4 bases from J, with 6 bases in between. DNA of the CDR3: TGTGCCAGTAGGGTCAGCTATGGCTACACCTTC. It codes for CASRVSYGYTF.

The chain employs TRBV5-4 and TRBJ2-3, with 12 bases aligning to TRBD2. V trimming: 5 bases; J trimming: 6 bases; junction bases outside the gene matches: 13. Germline V gene sequence: CDR1 SGHNT, CDR2 YYREEE (reference sequence). The CDR3 runs 17 residues. CDR3 DNA: TGTGCCAGCAGTATCCGGACTAGCGGGGACCCACGGGATACGCAGTATTTT. Its protein is CASSIRTSGDPRDTQYF. The complete variable domain, with remaining parts taken from reference TRBV5-4 and TRBJ2-3, reads ETGVTQSPTHLIKTRGQQVTLRCSSQSGHNTVSWYQQALGQGPQFIFQYYREEENGRGNFPPRFSGLQFPNYSSELNVNALELDDSALYLCASSIRTSGDPRDTQYFGPGTRLTVL.

This CDR3 reads CASSTKTTGGNYGYTF. The CDR3 nucleotides are TGTGCCAGTAGTACCAAAACGACAGGGGGCAACTATGGCTACACCTTC. The V gene is TRBV19, the J gene TRBJ1-2, with 10 nucleotides matching TRBD1. Germline assignment: CDR1 LNHDA and CDR2 SQIVND (reference sequence). Trimming cost V 4 bases and J 2 bases; bases outside gene matches: 7. This CDR3 region has 16 residues. The variable domain in full, with the rest retrieved from reference TRBV19 and TRBJ1-2, is DGGITQSPKYLFRKEGQNVTLSCEQNLNHDAMYWYRQDPGQGLRLIYYSQIVNDFQKGDIAEGYSVSREKKESFPLTVTSAQKNPTAFYLCASSTKTTGGNYGYTFGSGTRLTVV.

The chain joins TRBV28 to TRBJ2-7; possible D gene TRBD1, 7 bases. The CDR3 consists of 14 residues. Trimming cost V 6 bases and J 0 bases, with 12 bases left between them. Germline CDR1 is MDHEN and CDR2 is SYDVKM. The CDR3: CASSRQGGSYEQYF. CDR3 coding DNA: TGTGCCAGCAGCCGGCAGGGGGGCTCCTACGAGCAGTACTTC.

CDR3 in DNA: TGTGCCACCGCTCAATGGGAAAAAAGGGGTGACTACTATGGCTACACCTTC. Its translation is CATAQWEKRGDYYGYTF. The chain couples TRBV19 to TRBJ1-2, with a possible D match to TRBD1 (5 bases). The length of the CDR3 is 17 residues. Germline V gives CDR1 LNHDA, CDR2 SQIVND (reference sequence). V was clipped by 10 bases and J by 3 bases, with 27 bases between them.

J is TRBJ2-3 and V is TRBV5-4, with 9 bases matching TRBD2. CDR1 is SGHNT, CDR2 YYREEE, per germline (reference sequence). The V and J ends lost 7 bases and 5 bases, in that order; junction bases with no gene match: 8. The CDR3 is 14 amino acids. CDR3 loop: CASAAGGPGDTQYF. The CDR3 DNA reads as TGTGCCAGCGCCGCGGGAGGGCCCGGAGATACGCAGTATTTT.

The V call is TRBV7-9, the J call TRBJ1-6; TRBD1 matches 7 bases. With 5 bases clipped from V and 7 bases from J, the junction kept 8 bases outside the gene matches. The CDR3 is made up of 15 amino acids. Germline V gives CDR1 SEHNR, CDR2 FQNEAQ (reference sequence). Written as DNA, the CDR3 is TGTGCCAGCAGCCAGTCGACAGGGTTGAATTCACCCCTCCACTTT. Translated: CASSQSTGLNSPLHF.

This chain connects TRBV25-1 to TRBJ2-1; weak D call: TRBD2 (6 bases). V was cut by 4 bases and J by 7 bases, with 11 bases left in between. This CDR3 comprises 13 residues. Germline V gene sequence: CDR1 MGHDK, CDR2 SYGVNS. CDR3 DNA: TGTGCCAGCAGTGGACTAGTCTTTAATGAGCAGTTCTTC. Translated: CASSGLVFNEQFF.

The rearrangement uses TRBV27 and TRBJ1-2, with D perhaps matching TRBD1 (6 bases). V lost 3 bases and J 3 bases, leaving 11 bases between the germline ends. The CDR3 has 14 residues. Germline loops: CDR1 MNHEY, CDR2 SMNVEV (reference sequence). Written as DNA, the CDR3 is TGTGCCAGCAGTTTGTGGGCAGGGGACTATGGCTACACCTTC. The encoded protein is CASSLWAGDYGYTF.

This clone was recorded a few times. The chain has TRBV7-2 and TRBJ1-1; D is unclear. This CDR3 is 14 amino acids long. Looked up from germline, CDR1 is SGHTA and CDR2 is FQGNSA. Deletions cut 2 bases from V and 1 base from J, with 8 bases between. As DNA, the CDR3 is TGTGCCAGCAGCTTAAGGTCAGGGAACACTGAAGCTTTCTTT. It specifies CASSLRSGNTEAFF.

The CDR3 loop is CASEIPGRPEQFF. CDR3 bases: TGTGCCAGCGAAATACCAGGGCGGCCGGAGCAGTTCTTC. The chain is built from TRBV19 and TRBJ2-1; D is possibly TRBD1 (5 bases). Germline lookup yields CDR1 LNHDA and CDR2 SQIVND (reference sequence). Trimming shortened V by 9 bases and J by 10 bases, and 19 bases separated the two germline ends. CDR3 length: 13 amino acids. The full variable domain, in which reference TRBV19 and TRBJ2-1 provide the parts outside the CDR3, is DGGITQSPKYLFRKEGQNVTLSCEQNLNHDAMYWYRQDPGQGLRLIYYSQIVNDFQKGDIAEGYSVSREKKESFPLTVTSAQKNPTAFYLCASEIPGRPEQFFGPGTRLTVL.

The chain employs TRBV4-3 and TRBJ1-2, with D possibly matching TRBD1 (5 bases). V dropped 1 base and J dropped 4 bases, with 13 bases sitting between them. CDR1 and CDR2 (germline): LGHNA, YSLEER. CDR3 length: 15 residues. The CDR3: CASSQVSGVSYGYTF. The CDR3 region has the DNA TGCGCCAGCAGCCAAGTATCGGGGGTGAGCTATGGCTACACCTTC.

The rearrangement uses TRBV30 and TRBJ1-1; weak D call: TRBD1 (6 bases). V lost 3 bases and J lost 7, with 15 bases in between. The CDR3 contains 13 residues. CDR1 and CDR2 (germline): GTSNPN, SVGIG (reference sequence). CDR3 loop: CAWSPGQNLEAFF. DNA of the CDR3: TGTGCCTGGAGCCCTGGACAGAACCTTGAAGCTTTCTTT.

The chain employs TRBV5-1 and TRBJ2-3; D remains unclear. Germline V gene lookup returns CDR1 SGHRS and CDR2 YFSETQ. The CDR3 contains 12 residues. V shed 0 bases and J shed 6 bases, with 5 bases lying between them. DNA of the CDR3: TGCGCCAGCAGCTTGGAACAGGATACGCAGTATTTT. Its protein is CASSLEQDTQYF.

V usage is TRBV14 and J usage is TRBJ2-7; D gene uncertain. The CDR3 extends over 12 amino acids. The V gene's germline CDR1 is SGHDN and CDR2 FVKESK. V lost 0 bases and J lost 8, with 8 bases in between. The CDR3 DNA is TGTGCCAGCAGCCAAGACATCAGGAAGCAGTACTTC. Amino acid sequence: CASSQDIRKQYF.

CDR3 amino acids: CASSANQGGGEKLFF. DNA for the CDR3: TGTGCCAGCTCAGCCAATCAGGGAGGTGGGGAAAAACTGTTTTTT. The chain employs TRBV18 and TRBJ1-4, with D possibly matching TRBD1 (5 bases). Trimming removed 5 bases from V and 8 bases from J, with 18 bases in between. This CDR3 region has 15 residues. Germline V gene lookup returns CDR1 KGHSH and CDR2 LQKENI.

V gene TRBV4-3 combines with J gene TRBJ2-5; 10 bases map to TRBD2. CDR1 and CDR2 from the germline V gene are LGHNA and YSLEER. After removal of 4 bases from V and 3 bases from J, the junction contained 2 bases not matched to a gene. The CDR3 spans 14 residues. CDR3 DNA sequence: TGCGCCAGCAGCCCTGGACTAGCGGAAGAGACCCAGTACTTC. Translated: CASSPGLAEETQYF.